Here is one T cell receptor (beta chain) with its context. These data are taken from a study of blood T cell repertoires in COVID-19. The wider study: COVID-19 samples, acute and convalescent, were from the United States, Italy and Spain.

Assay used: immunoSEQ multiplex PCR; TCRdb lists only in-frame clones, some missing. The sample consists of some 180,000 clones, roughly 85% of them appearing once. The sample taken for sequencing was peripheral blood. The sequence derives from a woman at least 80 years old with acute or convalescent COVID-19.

The CDR3 sequence is CASSSDPSVSSYEQYF. DNA of the CDR3: TGTGCCAGCAGCTCCGATCCCAGCGTGAGCTCCTACGAGCAGTACTTC. The chain recombines TRBV5-6 with TRBJ2-7, with unresolved D. The CDR3 is 16 amino acids. Germline assignment: CDR1 SGHDT and CDR2 YYEEEE. With 3 bases removed from V and 0 bases from J, the gap between germline ends came to 16 bases.